This is a list of T cell receptor beta chains from one sample in a study of shared clonotypes between healthy human individuals. Assay used: immunoSEQ multiplex PCR; TCRdb lists only in-frame clones, some missing. The table includes under 1,900,000 clones, approximately 98.5% detected once. Specimen: naive CD4+ T cells sorted from blood. The origin of the receptors is a man aged 25 to 45 in good health. The CDR3 runs from the conserved cysteine through the conserved F or W. Each record gives: V gene, J gene, D gene, CDR3 DNA, CDR3 protein. The D gene is left open where the match is weak.

>TRBV6-1|TRBJ2-2|TRBD2
TGTGCCAGCAGTGAGGGGGGGGCCGGGGAGCTGTTTTTT
CASSEGGAGELFF
>TRBV29-1|TRBJ2-1|TRBD2
TGCAGCGTTTATGGACTAGCGGGATTCAATGAGCAGTTCTTC
CSVYGLAGFNEQFF
>TRBV7-9|TRBJ2-7|NA
TGTGCCAGCAGCTTTGACCGGGACGGAAATTACGAGCAGTACTTC
CASSFDRDGNYEQYF
>TRBV29-1|TRBJ2-5|NA
TGCAGCGTTGGACCGGACACTACACAAGAGACCCAGTACTTC
CSVGPDTTQETQYF
>TRBV6-1|TRBJ2-5|NA
TGTGCCAGCAGTGAATGGGCAGATCAAGAGACCCAGTACTTC
CASSEWADQETQYF
>TRBV29-1|TRBJ2-6|TRBD1
TGCAGCGTTGATAGGGACAGAGCCCGAGCCTCTGGGGCCAACGTCCTGACTTTC
CSVDRDRARASGANVLTF
>TRBV9|TRBJ2-1|TRBD2
TGTGCCAGCAGCGTAGCAGCGGGAGTGGACAATGAGCAGTTCTTC
CASSVAAGVDNEQFF
>TRBV5-1|TRBJ2-5|NA
TGCGCCAGCAGCTTGGGACTAAGGGAGACCCAGTACTTC
CASSLGLRETQYF
>TRBV10-3|TRBJ2-5|NA
TGTGCCGCCGGGGCGGGAGAGACCCAGTACTTC
CAAGAGETQYF
>TRBV28|TRBJ2-7|TRBD2
TGCGAGATAGCGGGAGGGCCAGGGGAGCAGTACTTC
CEIAGGPGEQYF
>TRBV5-1|TRBJ2-7|TRBD1
TGCGCCAGCAGCTTTAGGTCGGGGACAGCTGGCGACTACGAGCAGTACTTC
CASSFRSGTAGDYEQYF
>TRBV5-5|TRBJ2-5|TRBD1
TGTGCCAGCAGCATGGGACAGGGGAGGGAGACCCAGTACTTC
CASSMGQGRETQYF
>TRBV4-3|TRBJ1-1|NA
TGCGCCAGCAATCTTCTCGGTCTCAACACTGAAGCTTTCTTT
CASNLLGLNTEAFF
>TRBV11-3|TRBJ2-7|NA
TGTGCCAGCAGCTCAGGGGAGAGCTACGAGCAGTACTTC
CASSSGESYEQYF
>TRBV27|TRBJ1-5|TRBD1
TGTGCCACACGCTCGTACGGACAGGGGGCTGGTCAGCCCCAGCATTTT
CATRSYGQGAGQPQHF
>TRBV7-3|TRBJ2-5|TRBD2
TGTGCCAGCAGCCTCGGGACTAGCGGACAAGAGACCCAGTACTTC
CASSLGTSGQETQYF
>TRBV6-4|TRBJ2-3|NA
TGTGCCAGCAGTGATTCCAGGGTGGATACGCAGTATTTT
CASSDSRVDTQYF
>TRBV5-4|TRBJ2-7|TRBD1
TGTGCCAGCAGCTCCAAGGACAGGGGCCTCTCCTACGAGCAGTACTTC
CASSSKDRGLSYEQYF
>TRBV28|TRBJ1-3|NA
TGTGCCAGCAGTCAGACCAGAATTATCTCTGGAAACACCATATATTTT
CASSQTRIISGNTIYF